This TCR beta chain originates from a study of CDR3 diversity in severe acne. This clonotype was recorded only once. TCRdb re-called the PCR reads with MiXCR, one entry per CDR3 protein. The table has approximately 84,000 distinct CDR3 sequences, 45% to 55% seen once. The germline V gene encodes CDR1 SGHVS and CDR2 FQNEAQ. The CDR3 loop spans 15 amino acids. The V and J ends lost 5 bases and 0 bases respectively, with 10 bases between them. The chain is built from TRBV7-8 and TRBJ1-4; possibly TRBD1 for D (5 bases). The source is a male donor in good health, without acne. The source material was blood. DNA for the CDR3: TGTGCCAGCAGCACCGGACACACAACTAATGAAAAACTGTTTTTT. Translated, it gives CASSTGHTTNEKLFF. Drawing the rest from reference TRBV7-8 and TRBJ1-4, the complete variable domain is GAGVSQSPRYKVAKRGQDVALRCDPISGHVSLFWYQQALGQGPEFLTYFQNEAQLDKSGLPSDRFFAERPEGSVSTLKIQRTQQEDSAVYLCASSTGHTTNEKLFFGSGTQLSVL.